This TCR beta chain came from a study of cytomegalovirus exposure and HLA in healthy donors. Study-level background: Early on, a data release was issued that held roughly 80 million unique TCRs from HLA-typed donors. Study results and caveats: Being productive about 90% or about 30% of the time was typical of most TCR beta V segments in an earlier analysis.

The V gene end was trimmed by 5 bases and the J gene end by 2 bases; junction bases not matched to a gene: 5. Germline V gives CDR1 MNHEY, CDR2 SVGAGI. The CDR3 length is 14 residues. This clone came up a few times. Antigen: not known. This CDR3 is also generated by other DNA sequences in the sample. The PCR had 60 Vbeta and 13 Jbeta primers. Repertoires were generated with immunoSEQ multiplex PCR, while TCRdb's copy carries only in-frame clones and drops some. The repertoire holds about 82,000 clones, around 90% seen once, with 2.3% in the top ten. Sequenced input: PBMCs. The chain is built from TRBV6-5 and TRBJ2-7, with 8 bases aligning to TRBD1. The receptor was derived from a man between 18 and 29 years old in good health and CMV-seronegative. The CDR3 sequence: CASSRTGRPYEQYF. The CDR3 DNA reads TGTGCCAGCAGTAGGACAGGGCGACCCTACGAGCAGTACTTC.